This paragraph reports one T cell receptor (beta chain). Which antigen it targets is not known. One base away there is no much larger clone; base qualities are not given. This sample was included in a study of blood T cells in healthy people across ages (dated by TCRdb to 2014 to 2015). Turning to the overall study: In model experiments, template switching captured about one uniquely barcoded TCR beta cDNA molecule for every two T cells. Age-related changes in TCR beta repertoire diversity were measured in the study by deep sequencing normalized with unique cDNA molecular identifiers. The donors were divided into four age groups: young (average around 16 years), middle-aged (almost 40), aged (under 70) and long-lived (nearly 85). Donors of different ages were randomly distributed across sequencing lanes to avoid experimental bias. Two additional independent replicas of 1 million unique cDNA reads from the same blood draw were analyzed for two donors (one aged 18 to 30 and one aged 80 or older).

What the work shows at the level of the full study, not this receptor alone: There was a strong correlation between observed TCR beta diversity and the percentage of naive T cells measured by flow cytometry. Bulk unsorted PBMC profiling prevented conclusive comparison of naive and antigen-experienced compartments. As age increased, observed TCR beta diversity per million T cells dropped in a roughly linear way, and a significant reduction was already evident by age 40. Compared with the aged group, the long-lived group had more naive CD4+ T cells, fewer expanded clones and increased TCR diversity, suggesting age selection. Because the CMV infection status of the donors was unknown, age-related changes in expanded clonotypes may potentially have been confounded. Estimates of total diversity based on one million sequenced T cells were regarded as lower bounds and as underestimates.

Libraries were constructed by 5' RACE. These reads were obtained on an Illumina HiSeq 2500. The second PCR ran for about 7 to 11 cycles and used a J-beta primer mix along with a sample-barcoded 5' primer. A unique molecular identifier was introduced onto each TCR beta cDNA molecule by a template-switch 5' adaptor carrying 12 random nucleotides. Each sample yielded at least 2.5 million CDR3-containing paired-end reads. First-strand cDNA was synthesized from all RNA with the Mint cDNA synthesis kit, primed by a TRBC-specific oligonucleotide. Following uracil-DNA glycosylase treatment, a first 18-cycle PCR with universal primers M1SS and BC2_uni_R was performed on all cDNA. The original methods were these. Each sample was normalized by randomly selecting 1 million high-quality reads, each carrying a distinct molecular identifier. Reads sharing molecular identifiers were discarded rather than binned into consensus sequences. MiTCR, run with a Q25 quality threshold and the strictest error-elimination algorithm, handled CDR3 identification, clonotype clustering and error correction. A nonparametric unseen species model with Euler transformation was used to estimate lower-bound total TCR beta diversity. TCRdb reprocessed the public reads (quality trimming at Q25 with fastp, clone calling with MiXCR) and kept in-frame beta chains. Each entry merges the rows of one CDR3 protein and shows their most common DNA and genes. These V and J calls are TCRdb output, not the study's own analysis. This sample gives roughly 1.4 million distinct CDR3 sequences in total; 59% of them show up just once. Clones ranked in the top ten supply roughly 7% of the sample.

The CDR3 goes from the cysteine to the phenylalanine over 16 residues. The CDR3 DNA has 48 bases and is translated from base 1. Systemically healthy Caucasian individuals from Russia, around 39 in total and aged about 6 to 90 years, were included as donors. Ten milliliters of peripheral blood were drawn from each donor into EDTA-treated Vacutainer tubes. Ficoll-Paque density-gradient centrifugation was used to isolate PBMCs, with at least 7 million obtained per sample. Total RNA, at least 5.5 micrograms per sample, was extracted from PBMCs with Trizol reagent. For every donor, an aliquot of PBMCs went through flow cytometry to measure the percentages of naive CD45RAhigh/CD27high T cells.

Sequenced material: blood. This receptor was identified in a man younger than 35 in good health. The receptor chain draws on TRBV21-1 and TRBJ1-2; the table assigns TRBD1, which was not confirmed against the DNA. TRBV21-1 is termed a pseudogene. The nucleotides read TGTGCCAGCAGCAAAGCGGGACAGGGGAGGATCCATGGCTACACCTTC. Its translation reads: CASSKAGQGRIHGYTF.